The source of this TCR beta chain is a study of T cell responses to AZD1222 COVID-19 vaccine. General study points: The donor group comprised mostly white British people and more females; the analysis possibly underestimated clonal diversity.

Regarding this clone: Its antigen is still unknown.

Germline CDR1 reads SQVTM; CDR2 reads ANQGSEA. V lost 6 bases and J lost 7; bases outside the gene matches: 1. The CDR3 length is 11 residues. Sequencing was performed with immunoSEQ multiplex PCR; in TCRdb, only in-frame clones are kept and a portion is missing. The sample shows 90,000 to 120,000 clones, 90% to 95% of them seen only once. V gene TRBV29-1 combines with J gene TRBJ1-2; 11 nucleotides agree with TRBD1. The sequencing here drew on peripheral blood, taken on day 0 of AZD1222 vaccination. This sequence originates from an adult in good health. The CDR3 DNA sequence: TGCAGCGTAGGGACAGGGGGTGGCTACACCTTC. Its protein product is CSVGTGGGYTF.